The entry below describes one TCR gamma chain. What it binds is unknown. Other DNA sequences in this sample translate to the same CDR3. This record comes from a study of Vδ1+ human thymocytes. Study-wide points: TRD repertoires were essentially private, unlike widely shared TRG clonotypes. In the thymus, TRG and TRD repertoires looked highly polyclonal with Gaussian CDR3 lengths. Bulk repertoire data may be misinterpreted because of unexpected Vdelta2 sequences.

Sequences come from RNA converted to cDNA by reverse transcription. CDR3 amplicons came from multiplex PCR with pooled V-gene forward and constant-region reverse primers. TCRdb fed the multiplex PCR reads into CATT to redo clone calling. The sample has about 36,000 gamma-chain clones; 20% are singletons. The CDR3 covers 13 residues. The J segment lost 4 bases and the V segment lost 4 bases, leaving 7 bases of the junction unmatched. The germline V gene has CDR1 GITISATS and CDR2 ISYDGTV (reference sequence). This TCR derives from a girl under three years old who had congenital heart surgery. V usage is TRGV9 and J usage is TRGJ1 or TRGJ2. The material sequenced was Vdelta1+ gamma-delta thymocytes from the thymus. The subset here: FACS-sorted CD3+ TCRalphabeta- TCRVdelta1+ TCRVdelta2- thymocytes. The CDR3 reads CALWEAQYYKKLF. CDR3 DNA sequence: TGTGCCTTGTGGGAAGCTCAGTATTATAAGAAACTCTTT.